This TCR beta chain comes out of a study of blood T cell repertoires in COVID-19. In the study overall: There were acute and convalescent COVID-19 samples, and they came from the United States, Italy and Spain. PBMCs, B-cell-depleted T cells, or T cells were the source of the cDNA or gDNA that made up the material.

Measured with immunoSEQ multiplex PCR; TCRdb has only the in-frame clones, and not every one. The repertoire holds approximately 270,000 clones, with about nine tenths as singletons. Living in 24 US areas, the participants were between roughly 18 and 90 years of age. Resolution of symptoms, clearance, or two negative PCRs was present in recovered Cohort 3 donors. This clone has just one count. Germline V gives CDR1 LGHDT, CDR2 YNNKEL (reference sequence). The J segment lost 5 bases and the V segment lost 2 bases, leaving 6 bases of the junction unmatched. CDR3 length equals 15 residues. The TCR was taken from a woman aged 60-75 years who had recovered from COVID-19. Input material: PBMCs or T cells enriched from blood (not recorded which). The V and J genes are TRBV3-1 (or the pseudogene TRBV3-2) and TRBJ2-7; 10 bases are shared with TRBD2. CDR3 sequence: CASSQYLAGVDEQYF. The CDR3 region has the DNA TGTGCCAGCAGCCAATATCTAGCGGGAGTCGACGAGCAGTACTTC.